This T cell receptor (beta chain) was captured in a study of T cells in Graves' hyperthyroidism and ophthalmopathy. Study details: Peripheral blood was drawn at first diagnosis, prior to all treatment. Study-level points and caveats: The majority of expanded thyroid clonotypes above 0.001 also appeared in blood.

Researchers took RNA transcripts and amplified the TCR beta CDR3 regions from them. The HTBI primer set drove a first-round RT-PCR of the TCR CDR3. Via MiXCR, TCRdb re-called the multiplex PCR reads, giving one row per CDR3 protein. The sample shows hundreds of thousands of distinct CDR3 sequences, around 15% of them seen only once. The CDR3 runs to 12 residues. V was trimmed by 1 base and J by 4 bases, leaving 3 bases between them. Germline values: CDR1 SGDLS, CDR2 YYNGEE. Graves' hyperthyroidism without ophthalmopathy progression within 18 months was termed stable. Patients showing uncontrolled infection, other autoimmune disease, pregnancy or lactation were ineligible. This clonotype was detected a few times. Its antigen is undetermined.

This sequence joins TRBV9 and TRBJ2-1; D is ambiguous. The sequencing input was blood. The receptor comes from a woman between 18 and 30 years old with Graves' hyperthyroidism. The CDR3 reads CASSVYYNEQFF. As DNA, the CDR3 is TGTGCCAGCAGCGTATATTACAATGAGCAGTTCTTC. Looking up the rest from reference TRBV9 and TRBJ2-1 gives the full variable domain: DSGVTQTPKHLITATGQRVTLRCSPRSGDLSVYWYQQSLDQGLQFLIQYYNGEERAKGNILERFSAQQFPDLHSELNLSSLELGDSALYFCASSVYYNEQFFGPGTRLTVL.